The following is a TCR beta chain sequence with its context. This clonotype has only a few counts. The specificity of this receptor is unknown. Qualities for individual bases were not recorded, and no much larger clone is one base off. A patient counted as having stable Graves' hyperthyroidism if no progression to ophthalmopathy occurred over 18 months of follow-up. Hyperthyroidism patients were newly diagnosed, had a disease duration of under 2 months, and were aged 18 to 65 years. Any patient with an uncontrolled infection, another autoimmune disease, pregnancy or lactation was excluded. Diagnoses were established on the basis of clinical symptoms, serum thyroxine and TRAb, thyroid ultrasound, and orbital computed tomography. PBMCs were isolated from more than 9 ml of fresh peripheral blood by Ficoll-Paque density gradient centrifugation. Total RNA was extracted using Trizol reagent, and RNA quality was assessed on an Agilent 2100 Bioanalyzer.

The TCR beta CDR3 regions were amplified from the RNA transcripts. A first-round RT-PCR of the TCR CDR3 used the HTBI primer set with the Qiagen OneStep RT-PCR kit. Libraries were constructed in a second round of multiplex PCR, after which size selection and purification were carried out. Sequencing of the libraries was done on an Illumina HiSeq2000 using paired-end 100 bp reads. Regarding the original processing steps: SOAPnuke was used to process the raw data, throwing out any read that contained adapters or uncalled bases, had a mean Phred below 15, or lacked an exact constant-primer or identifier match. High-quality paired reads were merged using COPE v1.2.5, and each unique nucleotide sequence was defined as a clonotype. MiTCR v1.1 was used to align the clonotypes against IMGT TRBV, TRBD and TRBJ reference segments. Only V-J combinations with frequency above 0.0001, covering 99% to 99.2% of repertoires, were analysed. A TCS score was defined as the ratio of F50 (clonal expansion) to E x V (chaos), with BLOSUM62-based TCRdist applied between CDR3 peptides within each V-J. Welch's t-statistics and random forest reduced several hundred V-J features to 13, which were used in a naive Bayes classifier (R e1071). The public reads were reprocessed in TCRdb via fastp at Q25 and MiXCR, keeping in-frame beta chains. One record per CDR3 amino acid sequence lists the most common genes and DNA. These V and J calls derive from TCRdb rather than the authors' analysis. The sample includes roughly 700,000 distinct CDR3 sequences, with around 15% observed a single time. The top ten clones comprise 15% to 18% of the sample.

The data were obtained in a study of T cells in Graves' hyperthyroidism and ophthalmopathy (dated by TCRdb to between 2017 and 2020). About the investigation overall: Peripheral blood was sampled at the time of initial diagnosis, prior to any treatment. Prospective prediction of ophthalmopathy was tested in an independent validation cohort of 18 to 20 hyperthyroidism patients and some 17 patients who later progressed to ophthalmopathy. The paper reports TCR Vbeta CDR3 sequencing of approximately 140 peripheral blood samples: over 40 ophthalmopathy, fewer than 80 hyperthyroidism and around 17 progressor patients. After sampling, hyperthyroidism patients received methimazole starting at 30 mg daily, and ophthalmopathy patients received high-dose intravenous methylprednisolone. A discovery cohort of approximately 97 patients, about 43 with Graves' ophthalmopathy and 55 to 60 with stable Graves' hyperthyroidism, was used to find distinguishing TCR V-J signatures. In roughly six Graves' hyperthyroidism patients, the study also compared T-cell repertoires from thyroid tissue with T-cell repertoires from blood. For training and testing, the 100 or so patients in the discovery cohort were randomly divided in a 7:3 ratio. Broader findings and caveats from the paper: Most expanded thyroid clonotypes (frequency above 0.001) were also found in blood, which suggests that blood repertoires may mirror thyroid immune responses. In validation, progression to ophthalmopathy was predicted by the model with 70.59% sensitivity and roughly 76% specificity, a median of about 6.8 months before onset. Ophthalmopathy was separated from stable hyperthyroidism by a 13 V-J signature model, with approximately 86% sensitivity and about 81% specificity obtained in cross-validation and 80%/75% obtained in testing. Sample size was not statistically predetermined, and investigators were not blinded to group allocation.

The CDR3 measures 17 amino acids from cysteine to phenylalanine. Only CDR3 DNA remains: 51 bases, in frame from the first base. CDR1 DFQATT and CDR2 SNEGSKA were looked up in the germline V gene (reference sequence). V ends up 1 base short and J 2 bases short, with an unmatched junction base count of 10. The clonotype was recovered from a man in his forties or fifties with Graves' hyperthyroidism. The source material was blood. Here the chain combines TRBV20-1 and TRBJ2-2, and TRBD1 matches 7 of the central bases. In nucleotide form, the sequence is TGCAGTGCTAGAGTTCTACGTAGACAGGGAAACACCGGGGAGCTGTTTTTT. Its coded protein is CSARVLRRQGNTGELFF.